Listed below are T cell receptor beta chains from one sample, sequenced in a study of blood T cell repertoires in COVID-19. Using immunoSEQ multiplex PCR, the repertoire was profiled, and TCRdb retains in-frame clones only, with some absent. The repertoire holds under 250,000 clones, with around nine tenths as singletons. Sequencing was carried out using PBMCs or T cells enriched from blood (not recorded which). These receptors originate from a woman aged 25-40 years with acute COVID-19. CDR3s leave out the opening cysteine and the closing phenylalanine or tryptophan. Fields, in order: D gene, V gene, J gene, CDR3 protein. D genes are given only for firm matches.

>TRBD2|TRBV7-2|TRBJ2-1
ASSVGLAGDNEQF
>.|TRBV15|TRBJ1-1
ATSRDRANTEAF
>TRBD1|TRBV7-9|TRBJ1-2
ASSLTGGSRDGYT
>.|TRBV19|TRBJ2-7
ASSSRTDPYEQY
>.|TRBV5-5|TRBJ1-4
ASSSWREGNEKLF
>.|TRBV4-3|TRBJ1-2
ASSRGDGDGYT
>TRBD2|TRBV13|TRBJ2-3
ASSLAGGVTDTQY
>TRBD1|TRBV27|TRBJ2-6
ASSPQGARPGANVLT
>.|TRBV6-1|TRBJ1-2
ASSEGGGSVYGYT
>TRBD2|TRBV7-2|TRBJ2-1
ASSLQASGYNEQF
>.|TRBV11-2|TRBJ2-5
ASSLGLVSGETQY
>TRBD2|TRBV9|TRBJ2-2
ASSVSPRSGGNTGELF
>.|TRBV28|TRBJ2-7
ASSFAGQNYEQY
>.|TRBV15|TRBJ1-4
ATSRGQEQNEKLF
>TRBD1|TRBV7-2|TRBJ2-5
ASSLYGAGGRETQY
>.|TRBV7-2|TRBJ1-5
ASSSYSGPNQPQH
>.|TRBV6-5|TRBJ2-7
ATDPPQATVYGQY
>.|TRBV11-2|TRBJ1-6
ASSLVAVFNSPLH
>.|TRBV5-1|TRBJ2-7
ASSPRGTRNHEQY
>.|TRBV7-2|TRBJ1-1
ASSLGRERTEAF
>.|TRBV6-5|TRBJ2-2
ASSLDAGELF
>.|TRBV14|TRBJ1-3
AIEDRNTIY
>.|TRBV11-3|TRBJ2-5
ASSSKTPGGAETQY
>.|TRBV7-9|TRBJ2-1
ASSLHETGYEQF
>.|TRBV14|TRBJ1-2
ASSQEVQYYGYT
>.|TRBV6-5|TRBJ1-1
ASSSATGNTEAF
>.|TRBV29-1|TRBJ2-7
SVVDNYEQY
>.|TRBV7-2|TRBJ1-2
ASSPTVFYGYT
>.|TRBV27|TRBJ1-1
ASSLADSPEAF
>TRBD1|TRBV10-2|TRBJ2-7
ASPKQGCYEQY
>TRBD1|TRBV6-2/TRBV6-3|TRBJ2-7
ASSYSIRDSVYEQY
>.|TRBV5-1|TRBJ2-2
ASSLQATGTGELF
>.|TRBV3-1/TRBV3-2|TRBJ1-3
ASSSGGTWGLNTIY
>.|TRBV6-1|TRBJ2-7
ASSEAPSYEQY
>TRBD1|TRBV6-1|TRBJ1-5
ASREGDRAPGNQPQH
>.|TRBV4-1|TRBJ2-7
ASSHPQDRTDPQYEQY
>.|TRBV11-2|TRBJ2-3
ASSAARDTQY
>.|TRBV11-2|TRBJ2-5
ASSPYQETQY
>.|TRBV5-1|TRBJ2-2
ASSVGVTGELF
>.|TRBV19|TRBJ1-5
ASSSFGGSQPQH
>.|TRBV12-3/TRBV12-4|TRBJ1-1
ASSHRYTEAF
>TRBD2|TRBV4-2|TRBJ2-5
ASGHRGDQETQY
>.|TRBV5-6|TRBJ2-3
ASSLLPGSTDTQY
>TRBD1|TRBV19|TRBJ2-7
ASRKSGTGEQY
>TRBD2|TRBV18|TRBJ2-1
ASSPLSLGGVTYNEQF
>.|TRBV12-3/TRBV12-4|TRBJ1-1
ASSGTPNTEAF